Following are 28 T cell receptor beta chains from one sample sequenced in a study of T-cell reconstitution after alpha-beta-depleted transplantation in children. TCRbeta library preparation incorporated unique molecular identifiers. Each CDR3 protein gets one entry after TCRdb re-called the PCR reads with MiXCR. The sample has 200,000 to 300,000 distinct CDR3 sequences, about 11% seen once. The sequences come from PBMCs from the stem cell graft donor, collected from the stem cell graft. The receptors originated from a human donor who donated a stem cell graft to a child with acute lymphoblastic leukemia.

This clonotype was seen repeatedly, ten times or more. The J gene is TRBJ2-4, the V gene TRBV4-3; possibly TRBD2 for D (6 bases). Germline CDR1 reads LGHNA; CDR2 reads YSLEER. The CDR3 is made up of 13 amino acids. V lost 1 base and J 8 bases, leaving 9 bases between the germline ends. CDR3: CASSQAEGYIQYF. DNA for the CDR3: TGCGCCAGCAGCCAAGCGGAGGGGTACATTCAGTACTTC.

In the case of this clonotype: With a much larger clone just one base away, this may be a read error. The chain recombines TRBV12-3 or TRBV12-4 with TRBJ2-7; maybe TRBD1 (5 bases). The CDR3 spans 14 residues. The CDR3 is CASSPWGGSSEQYF. As DNA, the CDR3 is TGTGCCAGCAGTCCCTGGGGCGGCTCCTCCGAGCAGTACTTC.

In its sample, this clonotype was seen many times. This sequence joins TRBV20-1 and TRBJ2-7; the match to TRBD1 covers 9 bases. Trimming took 1 base from V and 0 from J; bases not matched to a gene: 13. Germline assignment: CDR1 DFQATT and CDR2 SNEGSKA (reference sequence). The length of the CDR3 is 18 residues. The CDR3, as DNA: TGCAGTGCTAGAGGGTCTTGGGGGGACAGGGCGTTCTCCTACGAGCAGTACTTC. Translated: CSARGSWGDRAFSYEQYF.

This clonotype was recorded many times. This chain connects TRBV4-3 to TRBJ2-7; D possibly corresponds to TRBD1 (6 bases). Germline assignment: CDR1 LGHNA and CDR2 YSLEER. The CDR3 consists of 13 residues. Trimming removed 0 bases from V and 3 bases from J, with 6 bases in between. The CDR3 region has the DNA TGCGCCAGCAGCCAAGAAGGGGGCTACGAGCAGTACTTC. Translation: CASSQEGGYEQYF.

This clonotype has ten or more counts. This chain joins TRBV29-1 and TRBJ2-1; no clear D. Trimming cost V 7 bases and J 8 bases, with 12 bases left between them. This CDR3 has 11 residues. Per the germline V gene, CDR1 is SQVTM and CDR2 is ANQGSEA. CDR3 protein: CSASLVDEQFF. The DNA of the CDR3 is TGCAGCGCCTCCCTAGTGGATGAGCAGTTCTTC.

At least ten counts were recorded for this clonotype. The V and J genes are TRBV7-8 and TRBJ1-1; tentative D call: TRBD1 (5 bases). CDR1 and CDR2 (germline): SGHVS, FQNEAQ. The CDR3 totals 17 residues. V dropped 5 bases and J dropped 0 bases, with 19 bases sitting between them. As DNA, the CDR3 is TGTGCCAGCAGCCCTGTCCCGGGACTGACTATGAACACTGAAGCTTTCTTT. As protein: CASSPVPGLTMNTEAFF.

In its sample, this clonotype was seen many times. This chain connects TRBV5-1 to TRBJ2-3; 7 bases agree with TRBD1. This CDR3 contains 15 residues. Germline V gives CDR1 SGHRS, CDR2 YFSETQ. The trim removed 4 bases at V and 2 bases at J, leaving 7 bases unmatched. The CDR3 here is CASSPQGWNTDTQYF. The DNA for the CDR3 is TGCGCCAGCAGCCCACAGGGGTGGAACACAGATACGCAGTATTTT.

Comments on this clonotype: A much larger clonotype is one base distant, so this may be a read error. This likely comes from a read error, as the CDR3 has no conserved phenylalanine or tryptophan at its end. The chain is built from TRBV29-1 and TRBJ2-4; no firm D call. Trimming pared 7 bases from V and 1 base from J, leaving 8 bases between. Germline V gene data show CDR1 as SQVTM and CDR2 as ANQGSEA. CDR3 length: 12 amino acids. The chain's CDR3 is CSGLGAKNIQYY. The CDR3 DNA reads TGCAGCGGTCTTGGGGCCAAAAACATTCAGTACTAC.

This clonotype was recorded many times. This chain links TRBV20-1 with TRBJ2-7; TRBD1 aligns across 9 bases. Trimming removed 3 bases from V and 3 bases from J; junction bases left unmatched: 9. CDR3 size: 15 residues. The V gene's germline CDR1 is DFQATT and CDR2 SNEGSKA (reference sequence). In DNA, the CDR3 is TGCAGTGCTAGGCCGATGGGACAGGGTGTCTACGAGCAGTACTTC. Protein sequence: CSARPMGQGVYEQYF.

Ten or more counts support this clonotype. V usage is TRBV6-1 and J usage is TRBJ2-7; 12 nucleotides agree with TRBD2. The V gene end was trimmed by 5 bases and the J gene end by 0 bases; junction bases not matched to a gene: 2. The CDR3 has 15 residues. CDR1 and CDR2 (germline): MNHNS, SASEGT. DNA of the CDR3: TGTGCCAGCAGTCAGACTAGCGGGGGCTCCTACGAGCAGTACTTC. Its protein is CASSQTSGGSYEQYF.

This clonotype occurred many times. V and J are TRBV4-3 and TRBJ1-5; D may be TRBD1 (5 bases). The V end was cut by 5 bases, the J end by 4 bases, with 12 bases between. The germline gives CDR1 LGHNA, CDR2 YSLEER. The CDR3 is 14 amino acids. CDR3 bases: TGCGCCAGCAGCGAAGGGACGGCAAATCAGCCCCAGCATTTT. Protein product: CASSEGTANQPQHF.

There are many counts of this clonotype. This chain uses TRBV20-1 with TRBJ2-3, with a possible D match to TRBD2 (5 bases). This CDR3 spans 13 amino acids. The germline V gene encodes CDR1 DFQATT and CDR2 SNEGSKA (reference sequence). The CDR3 spells CSAPDSSTDTQYF. CDR3 DNA: TGCAGCGCGCCGGACTCTAGCACAGATACGCAGTATTTT.

This clonotype was observed at least ten times. The V and J genes are TRBV5-1 and TRBJ2-7; D might be TRBD1 (6 bases). The germline V gene has CDR1 SGHRS and CDR2 YFSETQ. V dropped 0 bases and J dropped 3 bases, with 13 bases sitting between them. This CDR3 region has 15 residues. The CDR3 region is CASSLASQGNYEQYF. The CDR3, as DNA: TGCGCCAGCAGCTTGGCCTCACAGGGAAACTACGAGCAGTACTTC. The whole variable domain, remainder taken from reference TRBV5-1 and TRBJ2-7, is KAGVTQTPRYLIKTRGQQVTLSCSPISGHRSVSWYQQTPGQGLQFLFEYFSETQRNKGNFPGRFSGRQFSNSRSEMNVSTLELGDSALYLCASSLASQGNYEQYFGPGTRLTVT.

The chain links TRBV9 to TRBJ1-1; 8 bases agree with TRBD1. J was trimmed by 0 bases and V by 1 base; bases with no gene match: 8. CDR3 length: 17 residues. The germline V gene has CDR1 SGDLS and CDR2 YYNGEE. Here the CDR3 DNA reads TGTGCCAGCAGCGTAAGGCAGGGGGCAAACATGAACACTGAAGCTTTCTTT. Translated: CASSVRQGANMNTEAFF.

This clonotype came up many times. The J gene is TRBJ2-2, the V gene TRBV4-2, with TRBD2 matching over 11 bases. CDR3 size: 15 residues. The germline V gene encodes CDR1 LGHNA and CDR2 YNFKEQ. V was clipped by 1 base and J by 6 bases; unmatched bases: 1. This CDR3 is CASSQVAGGAGELFF. The CDR3 DNA follows: TGTGCCAGCAGCCAAGTAGCGGGGGGGGCCGGGGAGCTGTTTTTT.

This clonotype has a handful of counts. CDR3 sequence (DNA): TGCGCCAGCAGCCAACAGGGATCTGGGGCCAACGTCCTGACTTTC. This encodes CASSQQGSGANVLTF. The genes are TRBV4-3 and TRBJ2-6, with D perhaps matching TRBD1 (5 bases). The CDR3 is 15 residues long. Germline V gives CDR1 LGHNA, CDR2 YSLEER. V lost 2 bases, J lost 1 base, and 6 bases lay in between.

The table lists this clonotype with a few counts. One end of the junction varies from germline; a read error may be responsible. The genes are TRBV2 and TRBJ2-7; a weak D match, TRBD2 (5 bases). Germline V gene data show CDR1 as SNHLY and CDR2 as FYNNEI. CDR3 length equals 11 residues. CDR3: CAGLYSNEQYF. CDR3 DNA: TGTGCCGGACTTTACTCCAACGAGCAGTACTTC.

In its sample, this clonotype was seen many times. This chain links TRBV7-2 with TRBJ2-2; possibly TRBD1 for D (5 bases). V shed 4 bases and J shed 8 bases, with 5 bases lying between them. CDR1 and CDR2 from the germline V gene are SGHTA and FQGNSA. The CDR3 is 11 residues long. The CDR3 sequence is CASSWTGELFF. DNA for the CDR3: TGTGCCAGCAGCTGGACAGGGGAGCTGTTTTTT.

This chain uses TRBV11-2 with TRBJ1-1, with D possibly TRBD1 on 5 matching bases. This CDR3 has 13 residues. The V gene's germline CDR1 is SGHAT and CDR2 FQNNGV. V shed 2 bases and J shed 8 bases, with 12 bases lying between them. CDR3 in amino acids: CASSLTETVEAFF. The CDR3 DNA reads as TGTGCCAGCAGCTTAACTGAGACAGTCGAAGCTTTCTTT. Full variable domain (remainder filled in from reference TRBV11-2 and TRBJ1-1): EAGVAQSPRYKIIEKRQSVAFWCNPISGHATLYWYQQILGQGPKLLIQFQNNGVVDDSQLPKDRFSAERLKGVDSTLKIQPAKLEDSAVYLCASSLTETVEAFFGQGTRLTVV.

Many counts were recorded for this clonotype. The chain combines TRBV6-5 with TRBJ2-7; possible D gene TRBD1, 5 bases. The length of the CDR3 is 13 residues. Trimming removed 6 bases at V and 5 bases at J, with 14 bases between. Germline CDR1 is MNHEY and CDR2 is SVGAGI. CDR3 coding DNA: TGTGCCAGCAGACCCGCAGGGCAAGACGAGCAGTACTTC. Its protein product is CASRPAGQDEQYF.

This clonotype was detected many times. This rearrangement joins TRBV20-1 to TRBJ2-3; TRBD2 might be the D (5 bases). Germline V gene lookup returns CDR1 DFQATT and CDR2 SNEGSKA (reference sequence). Trimming took 6 bases from V and 4 from J, leaving 14 bases between them. This CDR3 is built from 13 residues. CDR3 sequence (DNA): TGCAGTGCCCACCGGACTGGAGCAGATACGCAGTATTTT. It codes for CSAHRTGADTQYF.

This clonotype was detected many times. V is TRBV15 and J is TRBJ2-1, with TRBD1 identical over 8 bases. The CDR3 runs to 16 residues. Germline lookup yields CDR1 LNHNV and CDR2 YYDKDF (reference sequence). J lost 4 bases, V lost 0 bases, and 5 bases had no gene match. CDR3 residues: CATSRDRDRTYNEQFF. As DNA, the CDR3 is TGTGCCACCAGCAGAGACCGGGACAGGACATACAATGAGCAGTTCTTC. The full variable domain, completed using reference TRBV15 and TRBJ2-1, is DAMVIQNPRYQVTQFGKPVTLSCSQTLNHNVMYWYQQKSSQAPKLLFHYYDKDFNNEADTPDNFQSRRPNTSFCFLDIRSPGLGDTAMYLCATSRDRDRTYNEQFFGPGTRLTVL.

This clonotype appeared a few times. The chain combines TRBV7-6 with TRBJ2-7, with 7 bases matching TRBD1. V gave up 5 bases and J gave up 6 bases; unmatched junction bases: 13. The CDR3 spans 15 residues. Germline CDR1 is SGHVS and CDR2 is FNYEAQ. The CDR3 sequence: CASSDAGTVRLEQYF. Here the CDR3 DNA reads TGTGCCAGCAGCGACGCCGGGACAGTACGGCTCGAGCAGTACTTC.

This clonotype was seen at least ten times. The chain employs TRBV5-1 and TRBJ1-4; 7 bases map to TRBD1. CDR3 length equals 14 residues. V was pared by 2 bases and J by 6 bases, with 4 bases of the junction left unmatched. CDR1 is SGHRS and CDR2 is YFSETQ in the germline V gene. The CDR3 nucleotides read TGCGCCAGCAGCTTAAACAGGGGCGATGAAAAACTGTTTTTT. Translating it yields CASSLNRGDEKLFF.

This clonotype was recorded at least ten times. The chain links TRBV29-1 to TRBJ2-6, with TRBD1 identical over 9 bases. The V gene's germline CDR1 is SQVTM and CDR2 ANQGSEA. V shed 6 bases and J 3 bases; nucleotides not matched to a gene: 3. This CDR3 comprises 14 residues. The DNA for the CDR3 is TGCAGCGTGGGGACAGGGAGTGGGGCCAACGTCCTGACTTTC. Amino acid sequence: CSVGTGSGANVLTF.

This clonotype was seen repeatedly, ten times or more. This rearrangement joins TRBV7-9 to TRBJ2-1; 7 bases align to TRBD1. CDR3 size: 12 residues. V dropped 1 base and J dropped 13; count of bases not matched to a gene: 4. The V gene's germline CDR1 is SEHNR and CDR2 FQNEAQ (reference sequence). CDR3 coding DNA: TGTGCCAGCAGCTTAGAAGGGGGCGATCAGTTCTTC. It encodes CASSLEGGDQFF.

This clonotype showed up just once. The rearrangement joins TRBV19 to TRBJ2-2; D unresolved. The CDR3 contains 12 residues. Per the germline V gene, CDR1 is LNHDA and CDR2 is SQIVND (reference sequence). Trimming shortened V by 3 bases and J by 6 bases, and 5 bases separated the two germline ends. The CDR3 spells CASSIGPGELFF. Written as DNA, the CDR3 is TGTGCCAGTAGTATCGGTCCCGGGGAGCTGTTTTTT.

This clonotype occurred many times. One junction end disagrees with the germline gene, perhaps due to a read error. V gene TRBV20-1 combines with J gene TRBJ1-5, with 7 bases matching TRBD1. Germline values: CDR1 DFQATT, CDR2 SNEGSKA (reference sequence). The CDR3 totals 13 residues. CDR3 amino acids: CSASRQGNQPQHF. The CDR3, as DNA: TGCAGTGCTAGCCGACAGGGCAACCAGCCCCAGCATTTT.